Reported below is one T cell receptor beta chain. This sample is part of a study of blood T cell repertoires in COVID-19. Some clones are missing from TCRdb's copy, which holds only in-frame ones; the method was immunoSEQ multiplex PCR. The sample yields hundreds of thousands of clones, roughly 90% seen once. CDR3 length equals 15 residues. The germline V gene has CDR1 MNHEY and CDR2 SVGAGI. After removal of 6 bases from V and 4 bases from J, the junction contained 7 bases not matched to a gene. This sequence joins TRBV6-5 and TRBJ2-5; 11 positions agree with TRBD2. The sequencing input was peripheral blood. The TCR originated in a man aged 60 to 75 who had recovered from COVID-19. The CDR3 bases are TGTGCCAGCAGGGTTAGCGGGGGGGCCCCAGAGACCCAGTACTTC. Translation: CASRVSGGAPETQYF.